Sequencing of this TCR beta chain was carried out in a study of T cells after yellow fever vaccination. Germline CDR1 reads SGHVS; CDR2 reads FNYEAQ. The CDR3 totals 15 residues. Trimming took off 3 bases at V and 5 bases at J, with 16 bases between the two ends. Template-switching 5'RACE yielded the TCR cDNA; a universal primer site and UMIs were added in the process. TCRdb fed the 5' RACE reads into MiXCR, producing one record per CDR3 protein. The sample has roughly 300,000 distinct CDR3 sequences; about 6.9% are singletons. Study-level findings and limits: It was a weaker secondary response, yet one that peaked faster, at day 5 versus 15. Once the booster was given, most primary-vaccination clones reappeared, at more than 95% for CD4 and more than 85% for CD8. Abundant clonotypes from the bulk population could contaminate FACS-sorted repertoires.

In the case of this clonotype: Its specificity is unknown.

Sample: PBMCs, taken about 49 days after the first yellow fever vaccination. This clonotype originated in a man aged 18 to 29 who received the YFV17D yellow fever vaccine. The chain links TRBV7-6 to TRBJ2-5, with D possibly TRBD2 on 7 matching bases. The DNA for the CDR3 is TGTGCCAGCAGCTTTCGGGGGGCGATAGGGGAGACCCAGTACTTC. Protein product: CASSFRGAIGETQYF.